The next 28 T cell receptor beta chains were all read from a single sample in a study of T cells in Graves' hyperthyroidism and ophthalmopathy (dated by TCRdb to the late 2010s). The library was generated by multiplex PCR. Sequencing was carried out with an Illumina HiSeq 2000. The TCR beta CDR3 regions were amplified from the RNA transcripts. The first round of RT-PCR for the TCR CDR3 was performed with the HTBI primer set and the Qiagen OneStep RT-PCR kit. Using fastp trimming at Q25 and MiXCR clonotype assembly, TCRdb reanalyzed the public sequencing data and kept in-frame beta chains. All rows with the same CDR3 protein become a single entry with the most common DNA and genes. This sample is represented by fewer than 400,000 distinct CDR3 sequences; approximately 25% of them were singletons. Clones ranked in the top ten supply roughly 80% of the sample. The sample taken for sequencing was blood. These receptor sequences come from a man aged 50-60 years with Graves' hyperthyroidism.

Ten or more counts support this clonotype. The V and J genes are TRBV6-1 and TRBJ2-7, with D unclear. The length of the CDR3 is 13 residues. Trimming left V 5 bases short and J 3 bases short, with 11 bases between. Germline V CDR1 and CDR2: MNHNS, SASEGT. CDR3 sequence (DNA): TGTGCCAGCAGTTACAGACTGAGCTACGAGCAGTACTTC. Translation gives CASSYRLSYEQYF.

This clonotype was detected only a few times. The V and J genes are TRBV28 and TRBJ2-5; possibly TRBD1 for D (6 bases). CDR3 length equals 12 residues. The germline V and J ends were trimmed by 6 bases and 1 base, with 6 bases remaining between them. The germline CDR1 and CDR2 sequences are MDHEN and SYDVKM. The CDR3 DNA is TGTGCCAGCAGGGACAGCCAAGAGACCCAGTACTTC. Translation: CASRDSQETQYF.

The rearrangement joins TRBV7-6 to TRBJ2-1, with unresolved D. This CDR3 region has 12 residues. Germline values: CDR1 SGHVS, CDR2 FNYEAQ. Trimming took 5 bases from V and 9 from J, leaving 11 bases between them. In nucleotides, the CDR3 is TGTGCCAGCAGCGAACCGGGCGGTGAGCAGTTCTTC. This encodes CASSEPGGEQFF.

The rearrangement links TRBV4-1 to TRBJ1-1; possibly TRBD1 for D (5 bases). V shed 6 bases and J shed 7 bases, with 15 bases lying between them. CDR3 length: 13 residues. CDR1 is MGHRA and CDR2 is YSYEKL in the germline V gene. The CDR3 protein is CASSQTPGIEAFF. Written as DNA, the CDR3 is TGCGCCAGCAGTCAGACCCCAGGGATTGAAGCTTTCTTT.

The chain joins TRBV24-1 to TRBJ2-3; 7 bases match TRBD1. The CDR3 sequence is 15 residues long. V dropped 5 bases and J dropped 1; count of bases not matched to a gene: 5. The germline V gene encodes CDR1 KGHDR and CDR2 SFDVKD. The CDR3 loop reads CATSVRGIGTDTQYF. CDR3 DNA: TGTGCCACCAGTGTCAGGGGGATCGGCACAGATACGCAGTATTTT.

V and J are TRBV4-1 and TRBJ1-1, with 11 bases identical to TRBD1. CDR1 is MGHRA, CDR2 YSYEKL, per germline. The CDR3 has 19 residues. V gave up 3 bases and J gave up 1 base; unmatched junction bases: 13. In nucleotides, the CDR3 is TGCGCCAGCAGCCATCCCGGACAGGGGGCTAATCAACGGAACACTGAAGCTTTCTTT. Translating it yields CASSHPGQGANQRNTEAFF.

Here the CDR3 DNA reads TGTGCCAGCAGTTACACGACAGGGAGCACCGGGGAGCTGTTTTTT. Translated, it gives CASSYTTGSTGELFF. This chain links TRBV6-2 or TRBV6-3 with TRBJ2-2; 7 positions agree with TRBD1. The CDR3 has 15 amino acids. Germline loops: CDR1 MNHEY, CDR2 SVGEGT. V was pared by 2 bases and J by 4 bases, with 4 bases of the junction left unmatched.

Only a few counts were recorded for this clonotype. As DNA, the CDR3 is TGTGCCAGCAGGTTAATGGATGAAGGCTACACCTTC. Translation: CASRLMDEGYTF. The V and J genes are TRBV2 and TRBJ1-2; D is undetermined. The V end was cut by 6 bases, the J end by 8 bases, with 13 bases between. This CDR3 contains 12 residues. CDR1 and CDR2 from the germline V gene are SNHLY and FYNNEI.

This clonotype occurred a few times. CDR3 sequence reads: CASSLSMAGSSYEQYF. The DNA for the CDR3 is TGTGCCAGCAGTTTATCGATGGCGGGGAGCTCCTACGAGCAGTACTTC. The V call is TRBV27, the J call TRBJ2-7; D might be TRBD2 (6 bases). V gave up 0 bases and J gave up 0 bases, with 12 bases separating them. Germline V gene data show CDR1 as MNHEY and CDR2 as SMNVEV (reference sequence). This CDR3 is 16 amino acids long.

The chain is built from TRBV9 and TRBJ2-1; D may correspond to TRBD1 or TRBD2 (5 bases each). Germline V gives CDR1 SGDLS, CDR2 YYNGEE. The CDR3 has 14 residues. V was clipped by 0 bases and J by 2 bases, with 6 bases between them. The DNA of the CDR3 is TGTGCCAGCAGCGTAGGGGGGACCTACAATGAGCAGTTCTTC. Residues: CASSVGGTYNEQFF.

For this clonotype: A much larger clone differs by one base, so this may be a read error. This rearrangement joins TRBV5-1 to TRBJ2-3; D tentatively reads TRBD1 or TRBD2 (5 bases each). Germline lookup yields CDR1 SGHRS and CDR2 YFSETQ. CDR3 length: 14 residues. CDR3 sequence reads: CASSLGDPTYTQYF. In DNA form, the CDR3 reads TGCGCCAGCAGCTTGGGGGACCCCACATATACGCAGTATTTT.

The CDR3 sequence: CASSLGQGAQGTEAFF. The CDR3 nucleotides read TGTGCCAGTAGTCTTGGACAGGGGGCGCAAGGCACTGAAGCTTTCTTT. This sequence joins TRBV19 and TRBJ1-1, with 11 nucleotides matching TRBD1. The CDR3 has 16 residues. Germline lookup yields CDR1 LNHDA and CDR2 SQIVND (reference sequence). V dropped 5 bases and J dropped 4; count of bases not matched to a gene: 9.

The chain couples TRBV18 to TRBJ2-7; 9 bases are a match to TRBD2. The CDR3 has 14 residues. CDR1 is KGHSH, CDR2 LQKENI, per germline. V was pared by 6 bases and J by 4 bases, with 7 bases of the junction left unmatched. The chain's CDR3 is CASSSGTSLYEQYF. CDR3 in DNA: TGTGCCAGCTCGAGTGGGACTAGCCTTTACGAGCAGTACTTC. The complete variable domain, with remaining parts taken from reference TRBV18 and TRBJ2-7, reads NAGVMQNPRHLVRRRGQEARLRCSPMKGHSHVYWYRQLPEEGLKFMVYLQKENIIDESGMPKERFSAEFPKEGPSILRIQQVVRGDSAAYFCASSSGTSLYEQYFGPGTRLTVT.

The chain has TRBV18 and TRBJ1-5; 8 nucleotides match TRBD1. CDR3 length equals 19 residues. Germline loops: CDR1 KGHSH, CDR2 LQKENI. Trimming removed 3 bases from V and 6 bases from J; junction bases left unmatched: 19. CDR3 sequence: CASSPAPMVGQGASQPQHF. Here the CDR3 DNA reads TGTGCCAGCTCACCCGCACCGATGGTAGGGCAGGGGGCTAGTCAGCCCCAGCATTTT.

The J gene is TRBJ2-7, the V gene TRBV19; D might be TRBD1 or TRBD2, each matching 5 bases. V gave up 1 base and J gave up 7 bases, with 11 bases separating them. Germline CDR1 reads LNHDA; CDR2 reads SQIVND (reference sequence). This CDR3 spans 13 amino acids. In nucleotides, the CDR3 is TGTGCCAGTAGTATAGGTGAGGGGTGGGAGCAGTACTTC. This codes for CASSIGEGWEQYF.

The chain employs TRBV14 and TRBJ1-6; tentatively, D is TRBD1 (5 bases). The CDR3 contains 14 residues. The V and J ends lost 1 base and 11 bases respectively, with 12 bases between them. Germline loops: CDR1 SGHDN, CDR2 FVKESK. CDR3 in DNA: TGTGCCAGCAGCCAAGTAGCAGTAGGGGCACCCCTCCACTTT. It encodes CASSQVAVGAPLHF. The whole variable domain, remainder taken from reference TRBV14 and TRBJ1-6, is EAGVTQFPSHSVIEKGQTVTLRCDPISGHDNLYWYRRVMGKEIKFLLHFVKESKQDESGMPNNRFLAERTGGTYSTLKVQPAELEDSGVYFCASSQVAVGAPLHFGNGTRLTVT.

The sample holds many counts of this clonotype. The chain links TRBV11-3 to TRBJ2-7; perhaps TRBD2 as D (5 bases). The germline V gene encodes CDR1 SGHNT and CDR2 YENEEA. The V end lost 5 bases, the J end lost 2 bases, and 13 bases lay between the germline ends. The CDR3 consists of 14 residues. The CDR3 region has the DNA TGTGCCAGCAGCCGGGGAACAGAAACCTACGAGCAGTACTTC. It encodes CASSRGTETYEQYF.

The chain recombines TRBV20-1 with TRBJ2-5; either TRBD1 or TRBD2 may supply D (6 bases each). The CDR3 loop spans 14 amino acids. Trimming removed 6 bases at V and 4 bases at J, with 18 bases between. Germline CDR1 DFQATT, CDR2 SNEGSKA (reference sequence). The chain's CDR3 is CSAGGPGVGETQYF. Written as DNA, the CDR3 is TGCAGTGCCGGGGGACCAGGGGTGGGAGAGACCCAGTACTTC.

Only a few counts were recorded for this clonotype. The chain couples TRBV12-3 or TRBV12-4 to TRBJ1-1, with 7 bases matching TRBD1. CDR3 size: 15 residues. With 5 bases clipped from V and 3 bases from J, the junction kept 9 bases outside the gene matches. This chain's CDR3 is CASSPQGGYDTEAFF. DNA for the CDR3: TGTGCCAGCAGTCCCCAGGGGGGGTACGACACTGAAGCTTTCTTT.

J is TRBJ1-2 and V is TRBV10-1; D is undetermined. Trimming cost V 2 bases and J 4 bases, with 8 bases left between them. CDR3 length: 13 residues. Germline V lookup: CDR1 WNHNN, CDR2 SYGVQD (reference sequence). This chain's CDR3 is CASSETGSYGYTF. In DNA form, the CDR3 reads TGCGCCAGCAGTGAGACGGGGAGCTATGGCTACACCTTC.

V and J are TRBV2 and TRBJ2-6, with D tentatively TRBD2 (6 bases). Trimming removed 3 bases at V and 2 bases at J, with 11 bases between. Germline CDR1 and CDR2: SNHLY and FYNNEI. This CDR3 is built from 16 residues. CDR3 bases: TGTGCCAGCAGTGATACGTGGGGGGCTGGGGCCAACGTCCTGACTTTC. Encoded protein: CASSDTWGAGANVLTF.

The chain links TRBV7-2 to TRBJ1-6, with a possible D match to TRBD1 (6 bases). The CDR3 spans 15 residues. CDR1 and CDR2 from the germline V gene are SGHTA and FQGNSA. The ends were cut back, 2 bases at V and 8 bases at J, with 13 bases in the middle. DNA of the CDR3: TGTGCCAGCAGCTTACCCACAGGGAGTCATTCACCCCTCCACTTT. Residues: CASSLPTGSHSPLHF. The variable domain in full, completed from reference TRBV7-2 and TRBJ1-6, reads GAGVSQSPSNKVTEKGKDVELRCDPISGHTALYWYRQSLGQGLEFLIYFQGNSAPDKSGLPSDRFSAERTGGSVSTLTIQRTQQEDSAVYLCASSLPTGSHSPLHFGNGTRLTVT.

This chain links TRBV20-1 with TRBJ2-2; D not resolved. The germline V gene has CDR1 DFQATT and CDR2 SNEGSKA (reference sequence). V was shortened by 6 bases and J by 1 base, with 12 bases between the two germline ends. The CDR3 spans 14 residues. The CDR3 loop reads CSAAIEENTGELFF. The CDR3 nucleotides read TGCAGTGCCGCAATAGAGGAGAACACCGGGGAGCTGTTTTTT.

Regarding this clonotype: A read error may be the cause here, since a much bigger clone is one base away. The rearrangement joins TRBV3-1 to TRBJ2-7, with 10 bases fitting TRBD1. The DNA end lines up better with TRBJ2-1; the J call may be wrong. CDR3 length: 14 residues. Germline-derived CDR1 and CDR2 are LGHDT and YNNKEL (reference sequence). CDR3: CASSPWDRGYEQFF. CDR3 DNA sequence: TGTGCCAGCAGCCCATGGGACAGGGGCTACGAGCAGTTCTTC.

The chain employs TRBV7-9 and TRBJ2-2; D unresolved. The germline CDR1 and CDR2 sequences are SEHNR and FQNEAQ (reference sequence). V lost 6 bases and J 0 bases, leaving 8 bases between the germline ends. The CDR3 length is 14 residues. For the CDR3, the DNA is TGTGCCAGCAGTGTCGCCACGAACACCGGGGAGCTGTTTTTT. Translating it yields CASSVATNTGELFF.

This clonotype came up many times. V is TRBV12-3 or TRBV12-4 and J is TRBJ2-1; D perhaps matches TRBD1 (6 bases). The V end was cut by 6 bases, the J end by 2 bases, with 17 bases between. This CDR3 has 16 amino acids. CDR3 sequence (DNA): TGTGCCAGCAGAGGACTCCAACAGGGCGCCTACAATGAGCAGTTCTTC. This translates into CASRGLQQGAYNEQFF.

The table lists this clonotype with a few counts. V gene TRBV18 combines with J gene TRBJ2-5, with 10 bases fitting TRBD2. In germline, CDR1 is KGHSH, CDR2 LQKENI. The CDR3 spans 13 residues. The V segment lost 8 bases and the J segment 4 bases; nucleotides outside the gene matches: 4. In nucleotides, the CDR3 is TGTGCCAGCAGCCCTAGCGGGAGAGAGACCCAGTACTTC. Translation gives CASSPSGRETQYF.

This clonotype was picked up a small number of times. The CDR3 loop reads CASSLEPDSNQPQHF. CDR3 DNA: TGTGCCAGCAGCCTGGAGCCAGATAGCAATCAGCCCCAGCATTTT. The chain links TRBV7-6 to TRBJ1-5; D is unclear. V shed 5 bases and J shed 0 bases, with 11 bases lying between them. Germline V lookup: CDR1 SGHVS, CDR2 FNYEAQ. The CDR3 covers 15 residues.